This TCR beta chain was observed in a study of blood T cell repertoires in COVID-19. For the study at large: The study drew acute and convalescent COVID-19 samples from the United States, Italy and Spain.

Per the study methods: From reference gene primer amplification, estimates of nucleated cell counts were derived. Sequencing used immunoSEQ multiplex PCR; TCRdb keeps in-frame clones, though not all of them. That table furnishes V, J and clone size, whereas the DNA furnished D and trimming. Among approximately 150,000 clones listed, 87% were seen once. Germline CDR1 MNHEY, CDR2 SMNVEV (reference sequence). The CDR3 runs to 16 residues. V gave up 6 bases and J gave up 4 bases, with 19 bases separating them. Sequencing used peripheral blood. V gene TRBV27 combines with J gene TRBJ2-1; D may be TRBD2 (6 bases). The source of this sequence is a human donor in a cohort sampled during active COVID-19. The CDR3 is CASSYIGVADYNEQFF. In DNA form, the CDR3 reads TGTGCCAGCAGCTACATCGGGGTAGCGGATTACAATGAGCAGTTCTTC.